This T cell receptor beta chain is from a study of T cell repertoires in cytomegalovirus infection. Comments on this clonotype: The antigen is unknown.

Via MiXCR, TCRdb re-called the reads, giving one row per CDR3 protein. The sample yields 450,000 to 550,000 distinct CDR3 sequences, roughly 46% seen once. Per the germline V gene, CDR1 is LGHNT and CDR2 is FRNRAP. V lost 3 bases, J lost 5 bases, and 2 bases stayed unmatched. There are 14 residues in the CDR3. The sequence was obtained from a human donor in good health (CMV status not recorded). Some clones in this sample may be carry-over from other donors' samples. The material sequenced was cultured PBMCs, taken from culture after CMV antigen stimulation. This sequence joins TRBV12-5 and TRBJ2-3, with TRBD2 identical over 10 bases. CDR3 region: CASGFGLAVDTQYF. The DNA for the CDR3 is TGTGCTAGTGGTTTCGGACTAGCGGTAGATACGCAGTATTTT.